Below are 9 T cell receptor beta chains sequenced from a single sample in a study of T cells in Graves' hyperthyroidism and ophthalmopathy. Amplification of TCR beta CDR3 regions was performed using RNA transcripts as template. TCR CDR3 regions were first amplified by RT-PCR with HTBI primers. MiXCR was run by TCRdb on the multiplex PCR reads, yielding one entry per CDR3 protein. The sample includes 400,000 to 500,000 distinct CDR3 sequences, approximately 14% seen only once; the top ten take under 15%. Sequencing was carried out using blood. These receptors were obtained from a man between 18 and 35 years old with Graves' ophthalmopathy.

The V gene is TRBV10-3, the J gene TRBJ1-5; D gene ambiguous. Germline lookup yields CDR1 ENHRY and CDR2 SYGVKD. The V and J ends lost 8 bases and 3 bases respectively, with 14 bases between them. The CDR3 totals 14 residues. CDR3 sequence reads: CAIGVREDNQPQHF. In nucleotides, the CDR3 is TGTGCCATCGGGGTTAGGGAAGACAATCAGCCCCAGCATTTT.

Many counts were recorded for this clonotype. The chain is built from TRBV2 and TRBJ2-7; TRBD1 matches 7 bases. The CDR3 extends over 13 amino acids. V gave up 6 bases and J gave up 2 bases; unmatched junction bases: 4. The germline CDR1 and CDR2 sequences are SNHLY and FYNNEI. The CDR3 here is CASRGDSTYEQYF. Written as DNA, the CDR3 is TGTGCCAGCAGGGGGGACAGCACCTACGAGCAGTACTTC.

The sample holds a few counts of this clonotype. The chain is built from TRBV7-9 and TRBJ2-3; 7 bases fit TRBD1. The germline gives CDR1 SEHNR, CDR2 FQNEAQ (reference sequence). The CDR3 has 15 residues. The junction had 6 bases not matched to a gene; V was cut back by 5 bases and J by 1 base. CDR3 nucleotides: TGTGCCAGCAGCCAAGAAGGGACAGGCACAGATACGCAGTATTTT. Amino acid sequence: CASSQEGTGTDTQYF.

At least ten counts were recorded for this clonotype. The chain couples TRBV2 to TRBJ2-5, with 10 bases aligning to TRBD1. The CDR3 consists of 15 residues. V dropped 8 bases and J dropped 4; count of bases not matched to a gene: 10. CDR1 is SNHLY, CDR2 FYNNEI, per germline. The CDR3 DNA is TGTGCCAGCGGGACCTGGACAGGGGGTTCAGAGACCCAGTACTTC. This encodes CASGTWTGGSETQYF.

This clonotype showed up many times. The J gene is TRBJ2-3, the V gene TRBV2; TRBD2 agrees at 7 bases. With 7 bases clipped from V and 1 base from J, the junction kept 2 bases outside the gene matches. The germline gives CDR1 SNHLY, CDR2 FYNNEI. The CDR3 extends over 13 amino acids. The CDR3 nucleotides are TGTGCCAGCATAACTAGCGGCACAGATACGCAGTATTTT. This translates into CASITSGTDTQYF.

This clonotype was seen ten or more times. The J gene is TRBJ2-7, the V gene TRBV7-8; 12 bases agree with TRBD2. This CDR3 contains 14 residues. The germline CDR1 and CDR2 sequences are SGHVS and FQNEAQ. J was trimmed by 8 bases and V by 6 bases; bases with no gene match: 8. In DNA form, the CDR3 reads TGTGCCAGCAGTAGAGTGACTAGCGGGAGTCAGCAGTACTTC. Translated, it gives CASSRVTSGSQQYF. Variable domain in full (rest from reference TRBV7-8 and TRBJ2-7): GAGVSQSPRYKVAKRGQDVALRCDPISGHVSLFWYQQALGQGPEFLTYFQNEAQLDKSGLPSDRFFAERPEGSVSTLKIQRTQQEDSAVYLCASSRVTSGSQQYFGPGTRLTVT.

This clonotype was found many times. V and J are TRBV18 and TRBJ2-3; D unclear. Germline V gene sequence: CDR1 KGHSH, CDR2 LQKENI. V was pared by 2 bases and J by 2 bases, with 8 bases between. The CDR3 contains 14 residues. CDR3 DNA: TGTGCCAGCTCACCAGTTAGAAACACAGATACGCAGTATTTT. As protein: CASSPVRNTDTQYF.

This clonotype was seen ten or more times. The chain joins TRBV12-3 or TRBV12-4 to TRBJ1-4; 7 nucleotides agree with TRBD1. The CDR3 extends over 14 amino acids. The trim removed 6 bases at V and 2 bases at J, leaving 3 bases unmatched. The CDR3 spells CASSPGQTNEKLFF. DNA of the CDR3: TGTGCCAGCAGCCCGGGACAGACTAATGAAAAACTGTTTTTT.

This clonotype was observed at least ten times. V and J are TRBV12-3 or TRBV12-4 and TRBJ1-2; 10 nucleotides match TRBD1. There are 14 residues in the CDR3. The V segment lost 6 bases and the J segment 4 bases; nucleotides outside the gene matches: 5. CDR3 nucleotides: TGTGCCAGCAGCATGGACAGGGGGATCTATGGCTACACCTTC. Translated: CASSMDRGIYGYTF.